These T cell receptor beta chains were read from a single sample in a study of neurological immune-mediated disorders. TCRdb independently ran MiXCR on the 5' RACE reads; one entry per CDR3 protein. The sample yields 45,000 to 55,000 distinct CDR3 sequences, around a tenth seen once. Sequencing input: PBMCs. These receptors were collected from a woman aged 35 to 49 with HTLV-1-associated myelopathy (HAM/TSP). The CDR3 runs from the conserved cysteine through the conserved F or W. Fields, in order: V gene, clone size, CDR3 length, J gene, D gene, CDR3 DNA, CDR3 protein. D genes are given only for firm matches. Size is stated for part of the rows, as once, few or many counts, or as a class when the clone is expanded.

>TRBV4-2|many|21|TRBJ2-3|TRBD2
TGTGCCAGCAGCCAAGATAGGGGAGTGCGGGGGACTAGCGGGGGAACAGATACGCAGTATTTT
CASSQDRGVRGTSGGTDTQYF
>TRBV9|many|15|TRBJ2-7|TRBD2
TGTGCCAGCAGCCCAAATAGCGGGGGGGCCTACGAGCAGTACTTC
CASSPNSGGAYEQYF
>TRBV21-1|few|15|TRBJ2-6|-
TGTGCCAGCAGCAAAGGCATCTCTGGGGCCAACGTCCTGACTTTC
CASSKGISGANVLTF
>TRBV5-1|many|15|TRBJ2-1|TRBD1
TGCGCCAGCAGCACTGACAGGGGGGGCTACAATGAGCAGTTCTTC
CASSTDRGGYNEQFF
>TRBV12-3/TRBV12-4|many|16|TRBJ2-1|TRBD2
TGTGCCAGCAGTCCGGAACTAGCGGGGGTTGTCAATGAGCAGTTCTTC
CASSPELAGVVNEQFF
>TRBV12-3/TRBV12-4|few|14|TRBJ2-3|TRBD2
TGTGCCAGCACCCGGGGGGGGGCCTCAGATACGCAGTATTTT
CASTRGGASDTQYF
>TRBV12-5|many|17|TRBJ2-5|TRBD2
TGTGCTAGTGGTCCGGGGGGAGCAGCAATCTCTCTCCAGACCCAGTACTTC
CASGPGGAAISLQTQYF
>TRBV4-3|many|16|TRBJ1-5|-
TGCGCCAGCAGCCAGATTAGGGTTATAGGCAATCAGCCCCAGCATTTT
CASSQIRVIGNQPQHF
>TRBV4-1|many|16|TRBJ1-5|-
TGCGCCAGCAGCCAAGAGCAAGGGGTGGGCAATCAGCCCCAGCATTTT
CASSQEQGVGNQPQHF
>TRBV12-3/TRBV12-4|many|11|TRBJ1-1|-
TGTGCCAGCAGTTTTTACACTGAAGCTTTCTTT
CASSFYTEAFF
>TRBV9|many|16|TRBJ2-1|TRBD2
TGTGCCAGCAGCGGAGAAGCGGGGGCCACAGACAATGAGCAGTTCTTC
CASSGEAGATDNEQFF
>TRBV12-3/TRBV12-4|many|9|TRBJ1-2|-
TGTGCCAGCCAGATCAGGTACACCTTC
CASQIRYTF
>TRBV13|many|16|TRBJ2-3|-
TGTGCCAGCAGCTTAGGCGGCTTCTCTAGCACAGATACGCAGTATTTT
CASSLGGFSSTDTQYF
>TRBV12-3/TRBV12-4|many|15|TRBJ2-3|-
TGTGCCAGCAGTTCCCGGGGTGTCGGCACAGATACGCAGTATTTT
CASSSRGVGTDTQYF
>TRBV5-6|many|18|TRBJ2-5|TRBD2
TGTGCCAGCAGCTTGGACGGGCGGGGGGGCAAACCTCAAGAGACCCAGTACTTC
CASSLDGRGGKPQETQYF
>TRBV5-1|many|14|TRBJ2-1|TRBD1
TGCGCCAGCAGCTTGATGGGACAGGACAATGAGCAGTTCTTC
CASSLMGQDNEQFF
>TRBV6-5|many|15|TRBJ2-6|-
TGTGCCAGCAGTTACGGAAGCACTGGGGCCAACGTCCTGACTTTC
CASSYGSTGANVLTF
>TRBV20-1|many|14|TRBJ2-7|TRBD1
TGCAGTGCTAGAGTTTTGGGGACAGGGGACGAGCAGTACTTC
CSARVLGTGDEQYF
>TRBV20-1|many|12|TRBJ1-5|-
TGCAGTGCTAGTATTAACAATCAGCCCCAGCATTTT
CSASINNQPQHF
>TRBV24-1|many|16|TRBJ2-3|TRBD2
TGTGCCACCAGTGATTTGCAGAGCGGGGTAACAGATACGCAGTATTTT
CATSDLQSGVTDTQYF
>TRBV5-1|many|14|TRBJ2-7|TRBD1
TGCGCCAGCAGCGCGGGACAGGGTCTAAACGAGCAGTACTTC
CASSAGQGLNEQYF
>TRBV10-3|many|15|TRBJ1-2|-
TGTGCCATCAGTGAGGGGGGGACACCTAACTATGGCTACACCTTC
CAISEGGTPNYGYTF
>TRBV5-1|many|15|TRBJ2-3|TRBD2
TGCGCCAGCAGCTTTGGTAGCGGGGGGCTACTGGTCGGATATTTT
CASSFGSGGLLVGYF
>TRBV27|many|14|TRBJ2-7|-
TGTGCCAGCAGGCCCCTGGGACACAACTACGAGCAGTACTTC
CASRPLGHNYEQYF
>TRBV5-1|many|13|TRBJ2-7|-
TGCGCCAGCAGCCCACTCCAGGGGTACGAGCAGTACTTC
CASSPLQGYEQYF
>TRBV5-1|-|15|TRBJ2-7|TRBD2
TGCGCCAGCAGCATGGGACTAGCGGGGATAGGGGATCAGTACTTC
CASSMGLAGIGDQYF